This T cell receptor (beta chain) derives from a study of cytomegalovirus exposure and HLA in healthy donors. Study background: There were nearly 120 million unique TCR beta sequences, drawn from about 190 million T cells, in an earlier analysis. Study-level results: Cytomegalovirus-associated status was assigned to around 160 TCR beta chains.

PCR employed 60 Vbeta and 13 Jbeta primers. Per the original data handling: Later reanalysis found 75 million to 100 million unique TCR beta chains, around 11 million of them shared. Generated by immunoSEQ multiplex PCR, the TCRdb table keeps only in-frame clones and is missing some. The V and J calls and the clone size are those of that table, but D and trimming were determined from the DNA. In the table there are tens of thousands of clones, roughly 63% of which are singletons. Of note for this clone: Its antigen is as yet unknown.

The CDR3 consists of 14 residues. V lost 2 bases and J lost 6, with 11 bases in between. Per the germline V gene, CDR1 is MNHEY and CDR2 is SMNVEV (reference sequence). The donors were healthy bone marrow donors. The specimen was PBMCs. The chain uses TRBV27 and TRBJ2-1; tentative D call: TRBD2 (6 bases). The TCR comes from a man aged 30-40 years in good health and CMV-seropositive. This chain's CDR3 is CASSLLGGRNEQFF. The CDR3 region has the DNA TGTGCCAGCAGTTTACTCGGGGGACGCAATGAGCAGTTCTTC.